The clone carrying this TCR beta chain was counted many times. These data are taken from a study of spatial heterogeneity in lung cancer. Turning to the study itself: Fewer alpha-chain than beta-chain sequences were consistently detected.

V was clipped by 7 bases and J by 4 bases, with 19 bases between them. This CDR3 is 16 amino acids long. In germline, CDR1 is ENHRY, CDR2 SYGVKD. TCRdb re-derived calls from the 5' RACE reads in MiXCR, one entry per CDR3 protein. In the table there are some 100,000 distinct CDR3 sequences, around 8.6% of which are singletons. Time point defined: sample taken at primary tumor resection. Researchers sequenced whole RNA taken from tumor, nontumor lung or frozen PBMC without sorting. This sample comprised PBMCs, obtained at surgery. The chain has TRBV10-3 and TRBJ2-2, with D hard to call. The TCR originated in a male donor with early-stage non-small cell lung cancer. CDR3 in DNA: TGTGCCATCAAGGGTGCTGGGGTAGGAGTCACCGGGGAGCTGTTTTTT. Residues: CAIKGAGVGVTGELFF.